The 21 T cell receptor beta chains below come from one sample, sequenced in a study of CD8 T cells in ankylosing spondylitis (TCRdb year 2017). Library construction relied on 5' RACE. Sequencing instrument: Illumina HiSeq 2500. TCRdb took the public reads, trimmed them with fastp at Q25, ran MiXCR for clone calling and kept in-frame beta chains. Rows with one shared CDR3 protein collapse into an entry with the most common genes and DNA. The sample table records about 160,000 distinct CDR3 sequences; 9.8% of these occur just once. The ten largest make up roughly 16% of the sample. Sequencing used blood, either unsorted or a sorted T cell fraction (not recorded which). All receptors derive from a female donor with ankylosing spondylitis or in good health (not recorded which).

The genes are TRBV9 and TRBJ2-3; D perhaps matches TRBD2 (7 bases). Germline-derived CDR1 and CDR2 are SGDLS and YYNGEE. Trimming shortened V by 3 bases and J by 0 bases, and 14 bases separated the two germline ends. The CDR3 length is 16 residues. The CDR3 here is CASSAGRGGSTDTQYF. The CDR3 bases are TGTGCCAGCAGCGCCGGGCGCGGGGGCAGCACAGATACGCAGTATTTT. The whole variable domain, remainder taken from reference TRBV9 and TRBJ2-3, is DSGVTQTPKHLITATGQRVTLRCSPRSGDLSVYWYQQSLDQGLQFLIQYYNGEERAKGNILERFSAQQFPDLHSELNLSSLELGDSALYFCASSAGRGGSTDTQYFGPGTRLTVL.

The V call is TRBV13, the J call TRBJ2-5; possible D gene TRBD2, 6 bases. The germline V gene has CDR1 PRHDT and CDR2 FYEKMQ (reference sequence). The CDR3 has 13 amino acids. V lost 3 bases and J lost 5, with 10 bases in between. The CDR3 sequence: CASSFGRGETQYF. The CDR3 bases are TGTGCCAGCAGCTTCGGACGGGGGGAGACCCAGTACTTC.

This clonotype was picked up a small number of times. The chain uses TRBV9 and TRBJ2-1, with a weak D call TRBD2 (6 bases). This CDR3 region has 15 residues. Per germline, CDR1 SGDLS and CDR2 YYNGEE. V lost 4 bases to trimming and J lost 4 bases, with 15 bases between them. CDR3: CASSSPGLGYNEQFF. CDR3 DNA: TGTGCCAGCAGCTCTCCGGGACTCGGTTACAATGAGCAGTTCTTC.

This clonotype showed up just a few times. Sequence at one end of the junction differs from germline and may be a read error. The chain joins TRBV4-2 to TRBJ1-1; the D gene is possibly TRBD1 (6 bases). The CDR3 runs to 13 residues. Germline CDR1 and CDR2: LGHNA and YNFKEQ. The DNA of the CDR3 is TGTGCCAGCAGCCAAGAACGAGTGGACGACAGGACCTTT. Its translation is CASSQERVDDRTF.

This clonotype was recorded many times. V is TRBV28 and J is TRBJ1-1; maybe TRBD1 (6 bases). The CDR3 sequence is 14 residues long. Germline V gene sequence: CDR1 MDHEN, CDR2 SYDVKM. Trimming removed 3 bases from V and 0 bases from J, with 8 bases in between. CDR3 DNA sequence: TGTGCCAGCAGTTTGGACAGAATGAACACTGAAGCTTTCTTT. It translates to CASSLDRMNTEAFF.

As for this clonotype: Possible read error: a much larger clone is one base away. This chain uses TRBV12-3 or TRBV12-4 with TRBJ2-3; D is perhaps TRBD2 (5 bases). Trimming stripped 6 bases from V and 8 bases from J, with 12 bases between. CDR3 size: 12 residues. This chain's CDR3 is CASSATRRTQYF. The CDR3 DNA reads as TGTGCCAGCAGCGCCACTAGGCGTACGCAGTATTTT.

The V and J genes are TRBV9 and TRBJ2-5; D remains unclear. The CDR3 is 14 amino acids. With 4 bases removed from V and 2 bases from J, the gap between germline ends came to 12 bases. In germline, CDR1 is SGDLS, CDR2 YYNGEE. Here the CDR3 reads CASSSQDGQETQYF. The CDR3 nucleotides are TGTGCCAGCAGCTCCCAGGACGGACAAGAGACCCAGTACTTC.

J is TRBJ2-7 and V is TRBV29-1; D possibly corresponds to TRBD2 (5 bases). V lost 0 bases, J lost 3 bases, and 9 bases lay in between. Germline CDR1 and CDR2: SQVTM and ANQGSEA. There are 13 residues in the CDR3. The CDR3 DNA is TGCAGCGTTGAAGACCCGGGGAACTACGAGCAGTACTTC. Its translation: CSVEDPGNYEQYF.

Ten or more counts support this clonotype. The gene calls are TRBV15 and TRBJ2-3, with no clear D. Trimming pared 4 bases from V and 2 bases from J, leaving 13 bases between. The germline gives CDR1 LNHNV, CDR2 YYDKDF (reference sequence). The CDR3 spans 15 residues. CDR3 sequence reads: CATSKGVEVTDTQYF. CDR3 sequence (DNA): TGTGCCACCAGCAAAGGAGTCGAGGTCACAGATACGCAGTATTTT.

The chain has TRBV9 and TRBJ2-3; D not resolved. V was clipped by 2 bases and J by 5 bases, with 3 bases between them. This CDR3 spans 11 amino acids. In germline, CDR1 is SGDLS, CDR2 YYNGEE. CDR3 loop: CASSVGDTQYF. The CDR3 DNA follows: TGTGCCAGCAGCGTTGGAGATACGCAGTATTTT. Variable domain in full (rest from reference TRBV9 and TRBJ2-3): DSGVTQTPKHLITATGQRVTLRCSPRSGDLSVYWYQQSLDQGLQFLIQYYNGEERAKGNILERFSAQQFPDLHSELNLSSLELGDSALYFCASSVGDTQYFGPGTRLTVL.

The rearrangement joins TRBV3-1 to TRBJ2-1, with D possibly TRBD2 on 6 matching bases. V was cut by 3 bases and J by 9 bases, with 18 bases left in between. Germline CDR1 and CDR2: LGHDT and YNNKEL (reference sequence). The CDR3 contains 15 residues. The CDR3 nucleotides read TGTGCCAGCAGCCACGACCGGGACTCTCTCACTGAGCAGTTCTTC. Amino acid sequence: CASSHDRDSLTEQFF.

The chain carries TRBV27 and TRBJ2-3; 9 positions agree with TRBD2. The germline V gene encodes CDR1 MNHEY and CDR2 SMNVEV (reference sequence). This CDR3 has 18 amino acids. The V and J ends lost 0 bases and 7 bases, in that order; junction bases with no gene match: 14. The CDR3: CASSLSSGASGVAYTQYF. CDR3 bases: TGTGCCAGCAGTTTATCGTCCGGGGCTAGCGGGGTGGCCTATACGCAGTATTTT.

The chain uses TRBV5-1 and TRBJ2-3, with D uncertain. Trimming removed 3 bases at V and 5 bases at J, with 10 bases between. The CDR3 runs to 13 residues. Germline-derived CDR1 and CDR2 are SGHRS and YFSETQ. The CDR3 coding sequence is TGCGCCAGCAGCTACCGACCGGAAGATACGCAGTATTTT. This gives the protein CASSYRPEDTQYF.

The rearrangement joins TRBV30 to TRBJ2-7; D tentatively fits TRBD1 or TRBD2 (6 bases each). CDR1 is GTSNPN and CDR2 is SVGIG in the germline V gene (reference sequence). V lost 3 bases and J 3 bases, leaving 15 bases between the germline ends. The CDR3 length is 14 residues. The CDR3 DNA is TGTGCCTGGAGACAGGGATTCGGGGGCTACGAGCAGTACTTC. Translated, it gives CAWRQGFGGYEQYF.

The CDR3 nucleotides read TGTGCCAGCAGCCTCCGCGGGGCGCCCCAAGAGACCCAGTACTTC. Its translation is CASSLRGAPQETQYF. V is TRBV13 and J is TRBJ2-5; maybe TRBD2 (6 bases). CDR1 PRHDT and CDR2 FYEKMQ come from the germline V gene (reference sequence). The germline V and J ends were trimmed by 5 bases and 1 base, with 14 bases remaining between them. CDR3 size: 15 residues.

The chain recombines TRBV12-3 or TRBV12-4 with TRBJ2-3, with 9 bases that match TRBD1. Trimming removed 6 bases from V and 2 bases from J; junction bases left unmatched: 12. The CDR3 is 17 residues long. The CDR3 is CASSTTIRDRDTDTQYF. The CDR3 nucleotides are TGTGCCAGCAGCACTACGATCCGGGACAGGGACACAGATACGCAGTATTTT.

The rearrangement links TRBV11-2 to TRBJ2-7, with no clear D. Looked up from germline, CDR1 is SGHAT and CDR2 is FQNNGV. V dropped 5 bases and J dropped 6 bases, with 8 bases sitting between them. This CDR3 is built from 11 residues. The DNA of the CDR3 is TGTGCCAGCAGCCCCTCTTCCGAGCAGTACTTC. Residues: CASSPSSEQYF. Full variable domain (remainder filled in from reference TRBV11-2 and TRBJ2-7): EAGVAQSPRYKIIEKRQSVAFWCNPISGHATLYWYQQILGQGPKLLIQFQNNGVVDDSQLPKDRFSAERLKGVDSTLKIQPAKLEDSAVYLCASSPSSEQYFGPGTRLTVT.

The gene calls are TRBV13 and TRBJ2-1; TRBD2 matches at 7 bases. CDR1 and CDR2 (germline): PRHDT, FYEKMQ (reference sequence). Trimming cost V 5 bases and J 0 bases; bases outside gene matches: 10. The CDR3 runs 17 residues. CDR3 protein: CASSTRGVLSSYNEQFF. CDR3 DNA sequence: TGTGCCAGCAGCACCCGGGGGGTACTAAGCTCCTACAATGAGCAGTTCTTC.

This chain uses TRBV4-2 with TRBJ1-6; the D is unclear. Trimming left V 2 bases short and J 8 bases short, with 13 bases between. This CDR3 has 15 residues. CDR1 is LGHNA, CDR2 YNFKEQ, per germline. The CDR3 sequence is CASSQKGQRYSPLHF. CDR3 DNA sequence: TGTGCCAGCAGCCAAAAAGGGCAGAGGTATTCACCCCTCCACTTT.

This clonotype was seen at least ten times. This rearrangement joins TRBV27 to TRBJ1-2; no definite D call. Germline V gene lookup returns CDR1 MNHEY and CDR2 SMNVEV (reference sequence). The V end lost 3 bases, the J end lost 2 bases, and 10 bases lay between the germline ends. The CDR3 contains 14 residues. DNA for the CDR3: TGTGCCAGCAGTTTTCTTCGGACCAACTATGGCTACACCTTC. Its protein is CASSFLRTNYGYTF.

This clonotype was recorded a few times. The CDR3 region has the DNA TGTGCCAGCAGCTTAGTGTCCCCCGACAGCGAAGAGACCCAGTACTTC. This codes for CASSLVSPDSEETQYF. The V and J genes are TRBV7-6 and TRBJ2-5; D possibly corresponds to TRBD1 (5 bases). Germline V gives CDR1 SGHVS, CDR2 FNYEAQ. The CDR3 contains 16 residues. V lost 1 base and J lost 3, with 15 bases in between.